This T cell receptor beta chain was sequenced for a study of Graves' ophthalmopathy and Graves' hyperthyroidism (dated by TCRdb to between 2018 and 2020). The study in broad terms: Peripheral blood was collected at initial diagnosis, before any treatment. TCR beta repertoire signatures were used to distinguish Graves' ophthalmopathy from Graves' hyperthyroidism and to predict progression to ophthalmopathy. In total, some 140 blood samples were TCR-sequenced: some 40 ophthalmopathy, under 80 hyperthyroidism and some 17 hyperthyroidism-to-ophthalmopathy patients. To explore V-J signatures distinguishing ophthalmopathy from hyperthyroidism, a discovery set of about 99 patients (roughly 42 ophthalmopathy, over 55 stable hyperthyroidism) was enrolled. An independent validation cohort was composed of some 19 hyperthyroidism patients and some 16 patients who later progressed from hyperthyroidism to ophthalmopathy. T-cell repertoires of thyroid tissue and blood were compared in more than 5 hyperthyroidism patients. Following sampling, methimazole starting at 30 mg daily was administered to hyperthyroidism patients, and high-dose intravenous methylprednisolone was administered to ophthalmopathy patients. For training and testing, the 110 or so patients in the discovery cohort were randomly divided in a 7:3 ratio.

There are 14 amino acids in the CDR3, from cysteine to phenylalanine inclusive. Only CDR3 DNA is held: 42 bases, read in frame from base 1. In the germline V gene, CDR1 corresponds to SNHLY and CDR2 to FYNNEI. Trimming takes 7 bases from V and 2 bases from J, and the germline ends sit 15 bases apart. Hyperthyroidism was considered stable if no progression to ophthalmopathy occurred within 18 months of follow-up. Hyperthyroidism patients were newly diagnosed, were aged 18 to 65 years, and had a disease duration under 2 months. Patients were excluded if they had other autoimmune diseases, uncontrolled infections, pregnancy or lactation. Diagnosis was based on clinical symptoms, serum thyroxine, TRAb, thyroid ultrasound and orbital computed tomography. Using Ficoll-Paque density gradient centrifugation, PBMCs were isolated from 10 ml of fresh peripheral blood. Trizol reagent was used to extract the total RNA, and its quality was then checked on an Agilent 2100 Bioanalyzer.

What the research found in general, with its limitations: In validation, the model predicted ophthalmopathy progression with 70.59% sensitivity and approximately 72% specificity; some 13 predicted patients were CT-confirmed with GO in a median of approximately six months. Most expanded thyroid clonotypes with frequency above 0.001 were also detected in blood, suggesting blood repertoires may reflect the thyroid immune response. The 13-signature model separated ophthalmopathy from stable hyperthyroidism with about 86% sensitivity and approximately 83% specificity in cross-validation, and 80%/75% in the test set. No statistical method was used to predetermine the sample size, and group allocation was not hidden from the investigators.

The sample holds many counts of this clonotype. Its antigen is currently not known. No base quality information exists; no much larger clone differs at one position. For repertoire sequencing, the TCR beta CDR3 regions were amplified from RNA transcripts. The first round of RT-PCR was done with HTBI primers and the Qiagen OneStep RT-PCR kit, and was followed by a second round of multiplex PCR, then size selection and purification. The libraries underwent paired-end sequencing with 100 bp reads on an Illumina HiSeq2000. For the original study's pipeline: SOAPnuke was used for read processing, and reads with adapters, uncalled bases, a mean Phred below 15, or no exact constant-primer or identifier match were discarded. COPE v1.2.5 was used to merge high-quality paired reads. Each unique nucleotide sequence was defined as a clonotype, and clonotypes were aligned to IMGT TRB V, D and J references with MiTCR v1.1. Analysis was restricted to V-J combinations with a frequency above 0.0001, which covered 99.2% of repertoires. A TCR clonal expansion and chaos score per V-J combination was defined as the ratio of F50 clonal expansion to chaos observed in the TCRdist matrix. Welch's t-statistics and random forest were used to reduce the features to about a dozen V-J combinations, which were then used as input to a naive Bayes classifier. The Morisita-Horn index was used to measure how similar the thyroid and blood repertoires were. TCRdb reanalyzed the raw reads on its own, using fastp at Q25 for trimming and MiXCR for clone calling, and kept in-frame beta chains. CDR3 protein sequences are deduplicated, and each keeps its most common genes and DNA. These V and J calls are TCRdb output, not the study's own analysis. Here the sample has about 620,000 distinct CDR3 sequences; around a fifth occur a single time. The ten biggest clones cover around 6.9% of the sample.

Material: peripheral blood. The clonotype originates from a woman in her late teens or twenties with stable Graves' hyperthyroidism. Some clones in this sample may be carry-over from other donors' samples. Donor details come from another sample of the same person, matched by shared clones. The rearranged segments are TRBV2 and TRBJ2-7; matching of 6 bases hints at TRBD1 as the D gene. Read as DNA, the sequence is TGTGCCAGCACGTACAGGGATTTTGCCTACGAGCAGTACTTC. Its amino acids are CASTYRDFAYEQYF.